The source of this TCR beta chain is a study of Ad26.COV2.S vaccination and SARS-CoV-2 variants. Treatment described: roughly 18 received Ad26.COV2.S at low or high dose, single or two shots; about five received placebo; per-sample allocation not given. All samples were drawn on day 63, counting from the first vaccine or placebo injection. The assay was immunoSEQ multiplex PCR, and TCRdb's table has in-frame clones only and misses some. The sample lists around 450,000 clones; 89% were seen once. To note about this clone: Its antigen is currently unknown.

V lost 4 bases and J lost 4, with 9 bases in between. Germline CDR1 reads LGHNA; CDR2 reads YSLEER. CDR3 length equals 13 residues. Notes on the study in general: Higher spike-specific TCR breadth was found in vaccine recipients than in placebo recipients. With respect to non-spike TCR breadth, vaccine and placebo recipients were similar. Total responses of T cells may have been underestimated by the analyses of TCR breadth and depth.

The sequencing here drew on peripheral blood, taken in a trial of Ad26.COV2.S vaccine versus placebo. The receptor comes from a person between 18 and 59 years old who received the Ad26.COV2.S COVID-19 vaccine or a placebo. The chain uses TRBV4-3 and TRBJ2-3; D is uncertain. DNA of the CDR3: TGCGCCAGCAGCCGAATACAGTCAGATACGCAGTATTTT. Its translation: CASSRIQSDTQYF.